These 3 T cell receptor beta chains came from one sample sequenced in a study of T cell responses to AZD1222 COVID-19 vaccine. TCRdb keeps only in-frame clones here, not all; method: immunoSEQ multiplex PCR. Among roughly 160,000 clones listed, around 94% were seen once. Sequencing was performed on peripheral blood, taken on day 0 of AZD1222 vaccination. All receptors derive from an adult in good health.

The gene calls are TRBV2 and TRBJ1-6; D possibly corresponds to TRBD1 (6 bases). V was pared by 8 bases and J by 10 bases, with 12 bases between. This CDR3 comprises 12 residues. The germline CDR1 and CDR2 sequences are SNHLY and FYNNEI. The CDR3 region is CASERDRSPLHF. The DNA for the CDR3 is TGTGCCAGCGAGAGAGACAGGTCACCCCTCCACTTT.

The V call is TRBV2, the J call TRBJ2-7; tentative D call: TRBD2 (6 bases). Germline values: CDR1 SNHLY, CDR2 FYNNEI. The CDR3 contains 17 residues. V lost 5 bases and J lost 3, with 23 bases in between. This chain's CDR3 is CASSLDAGSRRFYEQYF. CDR3 nucleotides: TGTGCCAGCAGTTTAGACGCGGGATCCCGGAGATTCTACGAGCAGTACTTC.

A single count supports this clone. V and J are TRBV6-5 and TRBJ2-1; D is undetermined. The germline CDR1 and CDR2 sequences are MNHEY and SVGAGI. The CDR3 is 15 amino acids. Trimming pared 8 bases from V and 0 bases from J, leaving 14 bases between. CDR3 in DNA: TGTGCCAGCTCAACTTATACAAGCTCCTACAATGAGCAGTTCTTC. Translating gives CASSTYTSSYNEQFF.